These T cell receptor beta chains were read from a single sample in a study of blood T cell repertoires in COVID-19. Clones were read by immunoSEQ multiplex PCR, and TCRdb kept only the in-frame ones, dropping some. This table holds over 90,000 clones, 70% to 90% found once. Sample: peripheral blood. The receptor set was obtained from an older woman with acute or convalescent COVID-19. Each CDR3 is given with its conserved first and last residue. A D gene is named only where the DNA matches it firmly. Only some rows state a clone size, as once, few, many or a class for expanded clones.

j_gene: TRBJ2-5; len: 12; abundance: .; v_gene: TRBV3-1/TRBV3-2; d_gene: .; CDR3aa: CASSQIEETQYF; CDR3nt: TGTGCCAGCAGCCAGATAGAAGAGACCCAGTACTTC
j_gene: TRBJ1-1; len: 15; abundance: .; v_gene: TRBV6-6; d_gene: TRBD1; CDR3aa: CASPGPGQMNTEAFF; CDR3nt: TGTGCCAGCCCGGGCCCGGGACAGATGAACACTGAAGCTTTCTTT
j_gene: TRBJ1-5; len: 15; abundance: .; v_gene: TRBV6-1; d_gene: .; CDR3aa: CASSDRGSGNQPQHF; CDR3nt: TGTGCCAGCAGTGACAGGGGTTCAGGAAATCAGCCCCAGCATTTT
j_gene: TRBJ1-1; len: 15; abundance: .; v_gene: TRBV9; d_gene: TRBD1; CDR3aa: CASSMSGTGLTEAFF; CDR3nt: TGTGCCAGCAGCATGTCTGGGACAGGATTAACTGAAGCTTTCTTT
j_gene: TRBJ1-1; len: 16; abundance: .; v_gene: TRBV30; d_gene: TRBD1; CDR3aa: CAWRPQVQGARTEAFF; CDR3nt: TGTGCCTGGCGACCACAGGTTCAGGGGGCGCGTACTGAAGCTTTCTTT
j_gene: TRBJ1-5; len: 14; abundance: .; v_gene: TRBV6-6; d_gene: .; CDR3aa: CASSPSQEGQPQHF; CDR3nt: TGTGCCAGCAGTCCGTCGCAGGAGGGCCAGCCCCAGCATTTT
j_gene: TRBJ1-2; len: 10; abundance: .; v_gene: TRBV20-1; d_gene: TRBD1; CDR3aa: CSVGQGGYTF; CDR3nt: TGCAGCGTAGGACAGGGAGGCTACACCTTC
j_gene: TRBJ2-3; len: 15; abundance: .; v_gene: TRBV11-2; d_gene: TRBD2; CDR3aa: CASSLGSGSSDTQYF; CDR3nt: TGTGCCAGCAGCTTAGGTAGCGGGAGTTCAGATACGCAGTATTTT
j_gene: TRBJ1-2; len: 13; abundance: .; v_gene: TRBV12-3/TRBV12-4; d_gene: .; CDR3aa: CASSLGRNYGYTF; CDR3nt: TGTGCCAGCAGTTTAGGCAGAAACTATGGCTACACCTTC
j_gene: TRBJ1-2; len: 18; abundance: once; v_gene: TRBV28; d_gene: .; CDR3aa: CASSLYPGTQRPLSGYTF; CDR3nt: TGTGCCAGCAGTTTGTACCCCGGGACACAGCGCCCCTTGAGTGGCTACACCTTC
j_gene: TRBJ2-1; len: 15; abundance: .; v_gene: TRBV6-1; d_gene: TRBD2; CDR3aa: CASSEGTSGGIPQFF; CDR3nt: TGTGCCAGCAGTGAGGGGACTAGCGGGGGAATACCCCAGTTCTTC
j_gene: TRBJ1-1; len: 16; abundance: .; v_gene: TRBV5-5; d_gene: TRBD1; CDR3aa: CASSIGRPTGGTEAFF; CDR3nt: TGTGCCAGCAGCATTGGTAGGCCCACAGGGGGCACTGAAGCTTTCTTT
j_gene: TRBJ2-2; len: 12; abundance: .; v_gene: TRBV7-2; d_gene: TRBD1; CDR3aa: CAGMTGTGELFF; CDR3nt: TGTGCCGGCATGACAGGGACCGGGGAGCTGTTTTTT